This TCR beta chain was captured in a study of CD8+CD57+ T cells in acquired aplastic anemia. Overall study: 3 to 4 ug was the average amount of DNA from sorted CD4+ and CD8+ cells. Healthy donors averaged about 10 million reads for CD4+ cells.

On this clonotype itself: Its target is not known. Relative to the germline gene, one junction end is altered; a read error may explain this.

Germline lookup yields CDR1 DFQATT and CDR2 SNEGSKA (reference sequence). This CDR3 spans 15 amino acids. The use of genomic DNA as template underpinned the TCR beta VDJ and CDR3 profiling. TCRdb independently ran MiXCR on the reads; one entry per CDR3 protein. The data show under 250,000 distinct CDR3 sequences, 34% seen once. Study-wide findings and caveats: Both patients and controls carried the same twenty-nine CD8+ CDR3 sequences. Patient and control CD8+ Simpson's diversity was not significantly different.

J is TRBJ1-2 and V is TRBV20-1; D is possibly TRBD1 (5 bases). This TCR derives from a human donor in good health, serving as a control. What was sequenced was sorted CD4+, CD8+, or CD8+CD57+ T cells (not recorded which) from PBMCs. CDR3 coding DNA: TGCAGTGCTAGGGGGGACCTAAAAACTAACTGTGGCTACACCTTC. The encoded protein is CSARGDLKTNCGYTF.